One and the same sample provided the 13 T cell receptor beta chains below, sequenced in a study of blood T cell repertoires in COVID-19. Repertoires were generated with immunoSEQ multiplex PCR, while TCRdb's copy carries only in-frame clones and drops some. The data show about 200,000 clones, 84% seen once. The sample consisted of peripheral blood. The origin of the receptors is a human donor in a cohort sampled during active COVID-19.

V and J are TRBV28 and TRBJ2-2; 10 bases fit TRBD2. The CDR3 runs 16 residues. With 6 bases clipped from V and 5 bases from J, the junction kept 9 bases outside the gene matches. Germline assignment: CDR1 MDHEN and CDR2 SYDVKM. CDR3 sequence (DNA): TGTGCCAGCAGCGTTCTAGCGGGAGTGTCAACCGGGGAGCTGTTTTTT. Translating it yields CASSVLAGVSTGELFF.

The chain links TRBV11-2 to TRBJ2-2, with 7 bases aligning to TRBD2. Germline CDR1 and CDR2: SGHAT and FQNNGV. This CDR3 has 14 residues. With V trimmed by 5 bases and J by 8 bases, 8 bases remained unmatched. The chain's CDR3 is CASSQMPGGGELFF. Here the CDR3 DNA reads TGTGCCAGCAGCCAGATGCCGGGAGGTGGGGAGCTGTTTTTT.

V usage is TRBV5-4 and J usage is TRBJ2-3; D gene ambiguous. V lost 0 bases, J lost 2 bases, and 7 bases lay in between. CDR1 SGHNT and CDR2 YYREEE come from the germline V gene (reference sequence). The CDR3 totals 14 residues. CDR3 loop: CASSLDGSTDTQYF. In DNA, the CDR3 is TGTGCCAGCAGCTTGGATGGCTCCACAGATACGCAGTATTTT. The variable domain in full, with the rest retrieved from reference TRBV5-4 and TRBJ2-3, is ETGVTQSPTHLIKTRGQQVTLRCSSQSGHNTVSWYQQALGQGPQFIFQYYREEENGRGNFPPRFSGLQFPNYSSELNVNALELDDSALYLCASSLDGSTDTQYFGPGTRLTVL.

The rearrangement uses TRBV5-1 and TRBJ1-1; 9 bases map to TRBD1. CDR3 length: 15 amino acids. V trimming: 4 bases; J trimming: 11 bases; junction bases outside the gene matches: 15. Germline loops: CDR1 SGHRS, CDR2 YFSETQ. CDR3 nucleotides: TGCGCCAGCAGCGGTACCCTCCGGGACAGGGAAGTGGCTTTCTTT. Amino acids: CASSGTLRDREVAFF.

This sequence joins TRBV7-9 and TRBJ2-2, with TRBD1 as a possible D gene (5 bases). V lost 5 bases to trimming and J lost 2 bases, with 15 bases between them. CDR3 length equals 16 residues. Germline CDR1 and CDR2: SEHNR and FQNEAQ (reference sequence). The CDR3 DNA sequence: TGTGCCAGCAGCATAAGCCAGACAGTAAACACCGGGGAGCTGTTTTTT. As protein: CASSISQTVNTGELFF.

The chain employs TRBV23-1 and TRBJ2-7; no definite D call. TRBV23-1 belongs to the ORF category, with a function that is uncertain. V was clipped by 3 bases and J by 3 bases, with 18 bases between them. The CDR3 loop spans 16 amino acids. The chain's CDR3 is CASSHRRTRRFYEQYF. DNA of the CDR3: TGCGCCAGCAGTCATCGCAGAACGCGGCGGTTCTACGAGCAGTACTTC.

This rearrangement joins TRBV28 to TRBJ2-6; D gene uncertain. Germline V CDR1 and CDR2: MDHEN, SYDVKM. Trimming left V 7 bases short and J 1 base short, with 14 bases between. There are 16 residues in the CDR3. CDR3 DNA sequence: TGTGCCAGCAACTTAAGTCCCAATTCTGGGGCCAACGTCCTGACTTTC. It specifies CASNLSPNSGANVLTF.

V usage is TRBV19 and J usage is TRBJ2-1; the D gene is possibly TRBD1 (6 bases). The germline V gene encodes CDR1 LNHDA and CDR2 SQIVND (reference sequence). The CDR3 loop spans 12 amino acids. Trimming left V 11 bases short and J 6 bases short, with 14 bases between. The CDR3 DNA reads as TGTGCCGTCCAACAGGGCAGCAATGAGCAGTTCTTC. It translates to CAVQQGSNEQFF.

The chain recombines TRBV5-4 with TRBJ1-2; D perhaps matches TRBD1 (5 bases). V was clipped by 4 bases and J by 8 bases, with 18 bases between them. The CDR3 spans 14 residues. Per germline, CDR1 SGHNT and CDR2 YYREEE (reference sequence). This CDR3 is CASSDRGLSWGYTF. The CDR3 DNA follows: TGTGCCAGCAGCGACCGGGGACTTTCATGGGGCTACACCTTC.

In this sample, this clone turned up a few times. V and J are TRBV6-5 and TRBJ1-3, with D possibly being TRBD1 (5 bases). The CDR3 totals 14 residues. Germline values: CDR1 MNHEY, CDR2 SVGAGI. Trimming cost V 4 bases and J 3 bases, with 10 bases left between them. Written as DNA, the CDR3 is TGTGCCAGCAGTTCAGGGATAGATGGAAACACCATATATTTT. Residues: CASSSGIDGNTIYF.

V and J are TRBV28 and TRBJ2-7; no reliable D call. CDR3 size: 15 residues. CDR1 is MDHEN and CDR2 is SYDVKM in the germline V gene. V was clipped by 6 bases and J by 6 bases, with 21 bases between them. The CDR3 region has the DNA TGTGCCAGCAGCCTAAGGCCCGGGTCCGCTTTCGAGCAGTACTTC. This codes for CASSLRPGSAFEQYF.

The CDR3 DNA reads TGTGCCAGCAGCTTCCGGGACAGGGACTACGAGCAGTACTTC. Its protein is CASSFRDRDYEQYF. The V gene is TRBV7-9, the J gene TRBJ2-7; 9 positions match TRBD1. CDR3 size: 14 residues. CDR1 is SEHNR, CDR2 FQNEAQ, per germline (reference sequence). Losses at the gene ends were 3 bases for V and 3 bases for J; bases not matched to a gene: 3.

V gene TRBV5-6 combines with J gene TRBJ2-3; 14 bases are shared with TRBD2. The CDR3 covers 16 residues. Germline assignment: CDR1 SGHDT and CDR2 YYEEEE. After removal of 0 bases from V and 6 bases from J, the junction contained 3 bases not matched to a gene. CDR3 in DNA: TGTGCCAGCAGCTTGGGATGGACTAGCGGGAGGGATACGCAGTATTTT. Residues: CASSLGWTSGRDTQYF.